This TCR beta chain derives from a study of T cells in Graves' hyperthyroidism and ophthalmopathy. Amplified TCR beta CDR3 regions came from RNA transcripts. First-round RT-PCR targeting the TCR CDR3 was performed with the HTBI primer set. MiXCR was run by TCRdb on the multiplex PCR reads, yielding one entry per CDR3 protein. Of under 200,000 distinct CDR3 sequences listed, 8% to 9.5% were seen once; the top ten hold approximately 24%. The V and J ends lost 7 bases and 1 base respectively, with 14 bases between them. This CDR3 spans 14 amino acids. The V gene's germline CDR1 is SNHLY and CDR2 FYNNEI. The table lists this clonotype with many counts.

The J gene is TRBJ2-7, the V gene TRBV2; D is unclear. This sequence originates from a woman younger than 30 with Graves' hyperthyroidism that later progressed to Graves' ophthalmopathy. Sequencing was carried out using blood. CDR3 sequence (DNA): TGTGCCAGCACAATGGCTGTATCGTCCTACGAGCAGTACTTC. Encoded protein: CASTMAVSSYEQYF.